This TCR beta chain was identified during a study of identical twins. General study results and limits: It was cross-sectional statistical analysis, not following the same donors, that the conclusions relied on.

As for this clonotype: Antigen: not known.

Only healthy Caucasians were enrolled as donors. TCRdb itself ran the 5' RACE reads through MiXCR, one entry per CDR3 protein. The table records hundreds of thousands of distinct CDR3 sequences, roughly 6% of them present only once. The sample taken for sequencing was naive T cells sorted from blood. The TCR comes from a man younger than 35 in good health.

CDR3 DNA: TGCAGTGCTAGAGATCACCGGGAAGGGGGACAGCCCCAGCATTTT. It is translated as CSARDHREGGQPQHF. The chain employs TRBV20-1 and TRBJ1-5, with D perhaps matching TRBD1 (6 bases). Trimming cost V 0 bases and J 7 bases, with 16 bases left between them. Per germline, CDR1 DFQATT and CDR2 SNEGSKA (reference sequence). The CDR3 consists of 15 residues.